A single sample is the source of the 21 T cell receptor beta chains below, sequenced in a study of blood T cell repertoires in COVID-19. Produced via immunoSEQ multiplex PCR; TCRdb's table is partial and in-frame only. This sample has nearly 400,000 clones; roughly 86% occur once, and the top ten carry less than 2%. The sequenced material came from PBMCs or T cells enriched from blood (not recorded which). All receptors come from a woman between 25 and 40 years old who had recovered from COVID-19.

The chain employs TRBV6-6 and TRBJ2-1, with 8 bases aligning to TRBD1. The length of the CDR3 is 15 residues. Germline CDR1 reads MNHNY; CDR2 reads SVGAGI (reference sequence). The ends lost 4 bases at V and 3 bases at J; junction bases unmatched: 5. CDR3 region: CASSLIRGHYNEQFF. Written as DNA, the CDR3 is TGTGCCAGCAGTTTGATCAGGGGGCACTACAATGAGCAGTTCTTC.

The V and J genes are TRBV23-1 and TRBJ2-6; D not resolved. TRBV23-1 is recorded as an ORF, its role being uncertain. V lost 2 bases and J 0 bases, leaving 11 bases between the germline ends. This CDR3 is built from 17 residues. The CDR3 protein is CASSQDSMSSGANVLTF. In nucleotides, the CDR3 is TGCGCCAGCAGTCAAGACTCGATGAGCTCTGGGGCCAACGTCCTGACTTTC.

The chain employs TRBV24-1 and TRBJ2-3; 7 bases fit TRBD2. Per germline, CDR1 KGHDR and CDR2 SFDVKD. CDR3 length equals 16 residues. The V and J ends lost 4 bases and 6 bases, in that order; junction bases with no gene match: 12. The CDR3 region has the DNA TGTGCCACCAGTGAACCTGGGGGGGTCGGGAAGGATACGCAGTATTTT. Protein sequence: CATSEPGGVGKDTQYF.

The rearrangement links TRBV11-2 to TRBJ1-1; D not certain. Germline loops: CDR1 SGHAT, CDR2 FQNNGV. This CDR3 contains 14 residues. Trimming removed 5 bases at V and 1 base at J, with 11 bases between. This CDR3 is CASSPLRGNTEAFF. For the CDR3, the DNA is TGTGCCAGCAGCCCCCTGCGGGGGAACACTGAAGCTTTCTTT.

This chain links TRBV5-1 with TRBJ1-1; D gene ambiguous. V lost 0 bases to trimming and J lost 2 bases, with 14 bases between them. The V gene's germline CDR1 is SGHRS and CDR2 YFSETQ. The CDR3 consists of 16 residues. CDR3 in amino acids: CASSLEVFRDNTEAFF. The CDR3 DNA follows: TGCGCCAGCAGCTTGGAAGTATTTCGGGATAACACTGAAGCTTTCTTT.

V gene TRBV11-3 combines with J gene TRBJ2-1, with 7 bases matching TRBD2. Germline V CDR1 and CDR2: SGHNT, YENEEA. The CDR3 is 17 residues long. Trimming at V came to 1 base and at J to 8 bases, leaving 14 bases not matched to a gene. The CDR3 protein is CASSLGALRAGRDEQFF. The CDR3 bases are TGTGCCAGCAGCTTAGGGGCCCTGCGAGCGGGAAGGGATGAGCAGTTCTTC.

The chain carries TRBV4-3 and TRBJ2-7, with 11 bases aligning to TRBD2. CDR1 and CDR2 from the germline V gene are LGHNA and YSLEER. The CDR3 spans 15 residues. The ends lost 3 bases at V and 4 bases at J; junction bases unmatched: 5. CDR3 sequence: CASSQLAGGQYEQYF. DNA for the CDR3: TGCGCCAGCAGCCAGTTAGCGGGGGGGCAGTACGAGCAGTACTTC.

This chain links TRBV19 with TRBJ1-5, with 9 bases lining up with TRBD1. The CDR3 totals 15 residues. CDR1 is LNHDA and CDR2 is SQIVND in the germline V gene (reference sequence). V lost 2 bases to trimming and J lost 5 bases; unmatched junction nucleotides: 4. The DNA of the CDR3 is TGTGCCAGTAGTATACCGGGACAGGGATATCAGCCCCAGCATTTT. Protein product: CASSIPGQGYQPQHF.

This chain connects TRBV7-2 to TRBJ2-2; D ambiguous. CDR3 length: 13 residues. The germline V gene has CDR1 SGHTA and CDR2 FQGNSA. The V and J ends lost 4 bases and 5 bases respectively, with 8 bases between them. The CDR3 protein is CASSYTRTGELFF. The CDR3 nucleotides read TGTGCCAGCAGCTACACCAGGACCGGGGAGCTGTTTTTT.

The CDR3 sequence: CASTKGTDYNEQFF. DNA of the CDR3: TGTGCCAGCACCAAGGGGACAGACTACAATGAGCAGTTCTTC. The chain uses TRBV28 and TRBJ2-1, with 7 bases identical to TRBD1. The V and J ends lost 7 bases and 3 bases, in that order; junction bases with no gene match: 6. This CDR3 contains 14 residues. Germline-derived CDR1 and CDR2 are MDHEN and SYDVKM.

J is TRBJ1-5 and V is TRBV12-5, with TRBD1 matching 10 bases. CDR1 is LGHNT, CDR2 FRNRAP, per germline. CDR3 length: 19 residues. Trimming at V came to 0 bases and at J to 0 bases, leaving 8 bases not matched to a gene. DNA of the CDR3: TGTGCTAGTGGTTTGGTAACGACAGGGGGCTTGGATAGCAATCAGCCCCAGCATTTT. This translates into CASGLVTTGGLDSNQPQHF.

This clone was recorded only once. This chain connects TRBV9 to TRBJ1-4; D is possibly TRBD1 (5 bases). The CDR3 runs to 15 residues. Germline assignment: CDR1 SGDLS and CDR2 YYNGEE. The ends were cut back, 3 bases at V and 2 bases at J, with 11 bases in the middle. The CDR3 loop reads CASSALTDTNEKLFF. The DNA of the CDR3 is TGTGCCAGCAGCGCATTGACAGATACTAATGAAAAACTGTTTTTT.

The chain has TRBV18 and TRBJ2-7, with a tentative D call TRBD2 (5 bases). The CDR3 consists of 16 residues. The V end lost 5 bases, the J end lost 2 bases, and 19 bases lay between the germline ends. Germline V gene data show CDR1 as KGHSH and CDR2 as LQKENI. The CDR3, as DNA: TGTGCCAGCTCAGAGGGTACGCGGAGCGCCACCTACGAGCAGTACTTC. It is translated as CASSEGTRSATYEQYF.

The chain uses TRBV11-2 and TRBJ2-7; no firm D call. The CDR3 is 12 amino acids. The germline V gene has CDR1 SGHAT and CDR2 FQNNGV. Trimming stripped 4 bases from V and 5 bases from J, with 9 bases between. In nucleotides, the CDR3 is TGTGCCAGCAGCTCCAGACACCACGAGCAGTACTTC. Translated: CASSSRHHEQYF.

This chain links TRBV9 with TRBJ1-3, with 7 bases fitting TRBD1. The CDR3 contains 15 residues. The V gene's germline CDR1 is SGDLS and CDR2 YYNGEE. The V gene end was trimmed by 3 bases and the J gene end by 1 base; junction bases not matched to a gene: 4. The CDR3 loop reads CASSAGGRSGNTIYF. Here the CDR3 DNA reads TGTGCCAGCAGCGCAGGGGGGAGGTCTGGAAACACCATATATTTT.

The CDR3: CASSFVGSDEQFF. Written as DNA, the CDR3 is TGTGCCAGCAGTTTTGTCGGGAGCGATGAGCAGTTCTTC. The rearrangement joins TRBV7-3 to TRBJ2-1; TRBD2 is a possible D gene (6 bases). The germline V gene encodes CDR1 SGHTA and CDR2 FQGTGA. The V end was cut by 6 bases, the J end by 8 bases, with 14 bases between. The CDR3 loop spans 13 amino acids.

The chain joins TRBV2 to TRBJ1-1, with D perhaps TRBD1 (6 bases). The V gene lost 6 bases and the J gene lost 7 bases, with 21 bases spanning the gap. The CDR3 consists of 15 residues. Germline loops: CDR1 SNHLY, CDR2 FYNNEI. DNA of the CDR3: TGTGCCAGCAGATTGCTGGGGGCAGTAGATATTGAAGCTTTCTTT. It specifies CASRLLGAVDIEAFF.

The V and J genes are TRBV19 and TRBJ2-1, with 10 bases identical to TRBD2. This CDR3 spans 15 amino acids. V gave up 7 bases and J gave up 9 bases; unmatched junction bases: 12. Per the germline V gene, CDR1 is LNHDA and CDR2 is SQIVND (reference sequence). This CDR3 is CASKTSGARGGEQFF. The CDR3 region has the DNA TGTGCCAGTAAAACTAGCGGGGCCAGGGGAGGTGAGCAGTTCTTC.

V and J are TRBV5-6 and TRBJ1-3; D unclear. CDR1 and CDR2 from the germline V gene are SGHDT and YYEEEE. V was cut by 1 base and J by 8 bases, with 13 bases left in between. The length of the CDR3 is 14 residues. The CDR3 loop is CASSLRIRGDTIYF. The CDR3 DNA reads as TGTGCCAGCAGCTTGCGGATACGGGGTGACACCATATATTTT.

The J gene is TRBJ1-2, the V gene TRBV9; no clear D gene. CDR1 SGDLS and CDR2 YYNGEE come from the germline V gene. Trimming took off 0 bases at V and 2 bases at J, with 5 bases between the two ends. The CDR3 runs to 13 residues. CDR3 sequence reads: CASSVAQNYGYTF. The CDR3, as DNA: TGTGCCAGCAGCGTAGCACAGAACTATGGCTACACCTTC. Together with reference TRBV9 and TRBJ1-2, the CDR3 gives the full variable domain: DSGVTQTPKHLITATGQRVTLRCSPRSGDLSVYWYQQSLDQGLQFLIQYYNGEERAKGNILERFSAQQFPDLHSELNLSSLELGDSALYFCASSVAQNYGYTFGSGTRLTVV.

This chain uses TRBV7-3 with TRBJ2-5, with a tentative D call TRBD1 (5 bases). Germline-derived CDR1 and CDR2 are SGHTA and FQGTGA. The CDR3 spans 15 residues. V lost 4 bases and J 1 base, leaving 13 bases between the germline ends. CDR3: CASSSNGASQETQYF. The CDR3 DNA is TGTGCCAGCAGCTCAAATGGGGCTTCCCAAGAGACCCAGTACTTC. Filled out from reference TRBV7-3 and TRBJ2-5, the complete variable domain reads GAGVSQTPSNKVTEKGKYVELRCDPISGHTALYWYRQSLGQGPEFLIYFQGTGAADDSGLPNDRFFAVRPEGSVSTLKIQRTERGDSAVYLCASSSNGASQETQYFGPGTRLLVL.